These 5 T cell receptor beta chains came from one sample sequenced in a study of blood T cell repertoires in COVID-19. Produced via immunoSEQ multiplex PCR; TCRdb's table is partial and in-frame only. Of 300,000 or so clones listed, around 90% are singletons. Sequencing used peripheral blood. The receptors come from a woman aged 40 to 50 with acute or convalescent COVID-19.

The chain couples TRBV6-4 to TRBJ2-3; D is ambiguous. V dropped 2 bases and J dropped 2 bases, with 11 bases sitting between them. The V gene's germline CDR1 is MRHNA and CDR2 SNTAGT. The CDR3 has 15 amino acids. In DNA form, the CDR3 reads TGTGCCAGCAGTGACCGACTCGCTTCCACAGATACGCAGTATTTT. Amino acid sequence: CASSDRLASTDTQYF.

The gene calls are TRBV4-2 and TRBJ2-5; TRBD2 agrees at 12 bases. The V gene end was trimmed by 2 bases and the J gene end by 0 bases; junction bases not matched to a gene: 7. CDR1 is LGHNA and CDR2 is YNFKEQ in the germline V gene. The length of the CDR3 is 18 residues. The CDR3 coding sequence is TGTGCCAGCAGCCAATTACAGACTAGCGGGGGCCACCAAGAGACCCAGTACTTC. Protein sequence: CASSQLQTSGGHQETQYF.

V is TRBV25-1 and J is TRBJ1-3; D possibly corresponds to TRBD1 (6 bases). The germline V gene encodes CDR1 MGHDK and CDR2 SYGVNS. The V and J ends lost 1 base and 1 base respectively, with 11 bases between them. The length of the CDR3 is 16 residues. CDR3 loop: CASSESGAPSGNTIYF. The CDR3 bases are TGTGCCAGCAGTGAATCAGGGGCCCCATCTGGAAACACCATATATTTT.

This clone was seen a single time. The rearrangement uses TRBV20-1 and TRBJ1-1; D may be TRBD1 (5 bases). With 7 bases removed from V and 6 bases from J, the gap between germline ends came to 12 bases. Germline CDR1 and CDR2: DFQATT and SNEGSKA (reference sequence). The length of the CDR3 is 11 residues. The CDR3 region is CSEGRYPEAFF. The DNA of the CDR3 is TGCAGTGAGGGGAGGTATCCTGAAGCTTTCTTT.

CDR3 amino acids: CASSVATSRNEQFF. CDR3 sequence (DNA): TGTGCCAGCAGCGTAGCTACTAGCCGGAATGAGCAGTTCTTC. This sequence joins TRBV9 and TRBJ2-1; D might be TRBD2 (6 bases). The germline V and J ends were trimmed by 0 bases and 7 bases, with 11 bases remaining between them. CDR3 length: 14 residues. CDR1 is SGDLS, CDR2 YYNGEE, per germline.